What follows are 10 T cell receptor beta chains derived from one specimen sequenced in a study of regulatory and conventional T cells in RAG deficiency. The sorted conventional CD4+ T cells were CD25-low and CD127-high, with genomic DNA sequenced. Sequenced by immunoSEQ multiplex PCR; TCRdb stores in-frame clones only, minus some. The table shows about 46,000 clones, with about nine tenths occurring only once. The data also belong to a second study, concerning regulatory T cells. That publication notes: Amplification used 52 TRBV primers and 13 TRBJ primers.

The sequenced sample was CD4+ effector T cells sorted from blood. The receptors were sampled from a human donor in good health.

V usage is TRBV12-5 and J usage is TRBJ1-2; maybe TRBD1 (5 bases). The length of the CDR3 is 12 residues. V lost 3 bases and J 4 bases, leaving 6 bases between the germline ends. Germline CDR1 reads LGHNT; CDR2 reads FRNRAP. CDR3 sequence: CASGLGVYGYTF. CDR3 nucleotide sequence: TGTGCTAGTGGTTTAGGGGTCTATGGCTACACCTTC.

The chain carries TRBV5-6 and TRBJ2-2; D is ambiguous. The CDR3 is 16 amino acids. CDR1 SGHDT and CDR2 YYEEEE come from the germline V gene. V was shortened by 1 base and J by 3 bases, with 13 bases between the two germline ends. The CDR3 coding sequence is TGTGCCAGCAGCTTGTTCTTCGGCCCTGACACCGGGGAGCTGTTTTTT. Translated, it gives CASSLFFGPDTGELFF.

The chain uses TRBV2 and TRBJ2-1, with D uncertain. This CDR3 region has 15 residues. Trimming shortened V by 6 bases and J by 5 bases, and 17 bases separated the two germline ends. Germline CDR1 reads SNHLY; CDR2 reads FYNNEI. The CDR3: CASSANSRLDNEQFF. The CDR3, as DNA: TGTGCCAGCAGCGCGAATTCCCGACTGGACAATGAGCAGTTCTTC.

The V call is TRBV29-1, the J call TRBJ2-2; D is uncertain. V lost 4 bases to trimming and J lost 4 bases, with 7 bases between them. The CDR3 runs to 12 residues. Per germline, CDR1 SQVTM and CDR2 ANQGSEA. CDR3 loop: CSVGGFTGELFF. CDR3 DNA sequence: TGCAGCGTTGGGGGTTTCACCGGGGAGCTGTTTTTT.

The CDR3 DNA reads as TGTGCCAGCAGCCAAGGGGCTAGCGGGGGGGCGAAACGAGAGACCCAGTACTTC. Its translation: CASSQGASGGAKRETQYF. V usage is TRBV4-2 and J usage is TRBJ2-5, with 12 bases aligning to TRBD2. Germline CDR1 LGHNA, CDR2 YNFKEQ. This CDR3 is built from 18 residues. The V and J ends lost 1 base and 4 bases, in that order; junction bases with no gene match: 10.

The chain combines TRBV29-1 with TRBJ1-1, with D unclear. The CDR3 totals 14 residues. V was trimmed by 6 bases and J by 6 bases, leaving 20 bases between them. Germline-derived CDR1 and CDR2 are SQVTM and ANQGSEA. The CDR3 region is CSVHHKLTLAEAFF. The CDR3 nucleotides are TGCAGCGTCCATCACAAACTAACACTCGCTGAAGCTTTCTTT.

J is TRBJ2-7 and V is TRBV7-2; the match to TRBD2 covers 11 bases. The junction had 13 bases not matched to a gene; V was cut back by 0 bases and J by 6 bases. This CDR3 contains 18 residues. CDR1 is SGHTA and CDR2 is FQGNSA in the germline V gene. Here the CDR3 reads CASSLAPILAGGGREQYF. The CDR3 DNA reads TGTGCCAGCAGCTTAGCGCCCATCCTAGCGGGGGGCGGTCGCGAGCAGTACTTC.

This clone was seen a handful of times. The chain carries TRBV19 and TRBJ1-3; D is ambiguous. CDR3 size: 16 residues. Germline assignment: CDR1 LNHDA and CDR2 SQIVND (reference sequence). Trimming took off 5 bases at V and 0 bases at J, with 14 bases between the two ends. The CDR3 is CASSLDPGRSGNTIYF. The CDR3 DNA reads TGTGCCAGTAGTCTCGATCCAGGCCGCTCTGGAAACACCATATATTTT.

V usage is TRBV15 and J usage is TRBJ1-2; D is ambiguous. The ends were cut back, 1 base at V and 1 base at J, with 7 bases in the middle. Germline V gives CDR1 LNHNV, CDR2 YYDKDF (reference sequence). The CDR3 covers 14 residues. CDR3 protein: CATSRVFGNYGYTF. CDR3 bases: TGTGCCACCAGCAGAGTCTTCGGTAACTATGGCTACACCTTC.

The chain couples TRBV16 to TRBJ2-7; D gene ambiguous. In germline, CDR1 is KGHSY, CDR2 FQNENV. Trimming took off 3 bases at V and 7 bases at J, with 7 bases between the two ends. This CDR3 spans 11 amino acids. The CDR3 DNA sequence: TGTGCCAGCAGCCAGAAAGTAGAGCAGTACTTC. It translates to CASSQKVEQYF.